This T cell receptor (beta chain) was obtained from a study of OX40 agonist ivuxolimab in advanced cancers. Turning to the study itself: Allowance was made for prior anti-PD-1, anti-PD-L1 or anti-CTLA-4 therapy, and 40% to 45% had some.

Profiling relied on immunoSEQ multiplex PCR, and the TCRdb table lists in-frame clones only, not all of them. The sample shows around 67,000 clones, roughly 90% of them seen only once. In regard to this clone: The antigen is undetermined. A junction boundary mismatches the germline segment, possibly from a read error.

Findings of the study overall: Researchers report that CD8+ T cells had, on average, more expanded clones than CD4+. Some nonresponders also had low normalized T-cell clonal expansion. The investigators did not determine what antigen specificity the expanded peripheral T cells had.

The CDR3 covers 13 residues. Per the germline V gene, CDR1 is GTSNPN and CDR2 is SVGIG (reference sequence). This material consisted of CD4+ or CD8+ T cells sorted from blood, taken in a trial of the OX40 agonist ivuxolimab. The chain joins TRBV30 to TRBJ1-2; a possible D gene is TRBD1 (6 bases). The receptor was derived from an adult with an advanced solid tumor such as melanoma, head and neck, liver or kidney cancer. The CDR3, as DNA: TGTGCCTACGGGACACCGCCTAACCATGGCTACACCTTC. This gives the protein CAYGTPPNHGYTF. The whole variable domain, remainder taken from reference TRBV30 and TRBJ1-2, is SQTIHQWPATLVQPVGSPLSLECTVEGTSNPNLYWYRQAAGRGLQLLFYSVGIGQISSEVPQNLSASRPQDRQFILSSKKLLLSDSGFYLCAYGTPPNHGYTFGSGTRLTVV.